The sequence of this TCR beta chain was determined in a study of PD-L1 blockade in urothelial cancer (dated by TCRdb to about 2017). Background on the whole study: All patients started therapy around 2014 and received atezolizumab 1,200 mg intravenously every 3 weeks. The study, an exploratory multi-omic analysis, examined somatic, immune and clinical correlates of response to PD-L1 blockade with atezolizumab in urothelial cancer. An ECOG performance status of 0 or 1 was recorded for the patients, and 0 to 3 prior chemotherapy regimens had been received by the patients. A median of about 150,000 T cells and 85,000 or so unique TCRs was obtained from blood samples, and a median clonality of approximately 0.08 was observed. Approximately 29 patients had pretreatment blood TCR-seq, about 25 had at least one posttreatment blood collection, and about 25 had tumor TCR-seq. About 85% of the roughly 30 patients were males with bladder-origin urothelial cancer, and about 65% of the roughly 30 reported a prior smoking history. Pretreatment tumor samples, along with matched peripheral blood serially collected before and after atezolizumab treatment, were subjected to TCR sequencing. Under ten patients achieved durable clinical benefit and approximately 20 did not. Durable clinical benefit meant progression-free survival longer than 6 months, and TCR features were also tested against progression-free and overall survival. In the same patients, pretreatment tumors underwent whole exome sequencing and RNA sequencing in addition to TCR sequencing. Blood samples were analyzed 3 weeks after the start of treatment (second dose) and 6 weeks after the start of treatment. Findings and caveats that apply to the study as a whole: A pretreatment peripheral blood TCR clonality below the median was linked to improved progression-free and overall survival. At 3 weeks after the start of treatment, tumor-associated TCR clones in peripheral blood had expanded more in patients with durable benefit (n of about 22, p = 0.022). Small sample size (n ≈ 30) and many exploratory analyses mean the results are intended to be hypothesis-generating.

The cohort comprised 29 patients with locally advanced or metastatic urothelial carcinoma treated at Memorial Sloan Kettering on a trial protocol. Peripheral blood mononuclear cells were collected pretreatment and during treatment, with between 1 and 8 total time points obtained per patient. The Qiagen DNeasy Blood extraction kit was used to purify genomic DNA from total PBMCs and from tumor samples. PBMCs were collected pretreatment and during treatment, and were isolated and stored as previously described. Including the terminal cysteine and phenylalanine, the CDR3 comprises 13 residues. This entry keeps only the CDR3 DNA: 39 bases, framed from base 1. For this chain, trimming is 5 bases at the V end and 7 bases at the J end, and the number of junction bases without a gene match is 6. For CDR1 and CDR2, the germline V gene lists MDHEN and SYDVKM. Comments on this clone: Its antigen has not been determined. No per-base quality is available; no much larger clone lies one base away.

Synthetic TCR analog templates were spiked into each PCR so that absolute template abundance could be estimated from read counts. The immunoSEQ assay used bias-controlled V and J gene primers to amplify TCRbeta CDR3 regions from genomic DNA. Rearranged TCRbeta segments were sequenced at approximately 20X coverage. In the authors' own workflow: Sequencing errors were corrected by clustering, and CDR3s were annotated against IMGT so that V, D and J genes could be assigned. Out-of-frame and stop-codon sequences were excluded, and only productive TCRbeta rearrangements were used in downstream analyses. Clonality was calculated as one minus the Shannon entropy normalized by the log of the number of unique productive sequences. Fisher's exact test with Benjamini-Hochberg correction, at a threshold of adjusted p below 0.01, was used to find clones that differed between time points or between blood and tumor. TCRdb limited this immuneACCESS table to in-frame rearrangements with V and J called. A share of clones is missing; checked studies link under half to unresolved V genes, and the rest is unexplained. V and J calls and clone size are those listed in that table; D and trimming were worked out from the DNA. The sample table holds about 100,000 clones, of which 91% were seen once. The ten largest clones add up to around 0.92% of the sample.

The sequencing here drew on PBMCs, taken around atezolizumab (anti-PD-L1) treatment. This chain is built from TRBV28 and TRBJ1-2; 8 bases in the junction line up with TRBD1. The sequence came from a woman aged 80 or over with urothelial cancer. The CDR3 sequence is CASSTGTGRGYTF. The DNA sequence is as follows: TGTGCCAGCAGTACCGGGACAGGACGTGGCTACACCTTC.